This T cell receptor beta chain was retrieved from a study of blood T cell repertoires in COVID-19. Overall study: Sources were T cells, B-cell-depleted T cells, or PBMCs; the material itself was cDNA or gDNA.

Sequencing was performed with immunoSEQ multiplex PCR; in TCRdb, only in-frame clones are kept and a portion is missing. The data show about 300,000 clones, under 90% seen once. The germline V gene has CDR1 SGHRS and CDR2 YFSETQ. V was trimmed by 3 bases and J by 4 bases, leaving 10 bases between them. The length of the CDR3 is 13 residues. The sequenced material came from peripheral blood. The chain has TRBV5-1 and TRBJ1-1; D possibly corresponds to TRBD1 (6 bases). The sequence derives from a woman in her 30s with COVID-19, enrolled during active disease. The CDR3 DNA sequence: TGCGCCAGCAGCTCCGGACAGCCCACTGAAGCTTTCTTT. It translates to CASSSGQPTEAFF.